The 10 T cell receptor beta chains presented below share a single source sample, sequenced in a study of blood T cell repertoires in COVID-19. The data were produced by immunoSEQ multiplex PCR, yet TCRdb's version contains in-frame clones alone and is incomplete. The sample holds more than 200,000 clones; over 70% are singletons and the top ten take around 8%. Source material: peripheral blood. The receptors were gathered from an elderly woman with acute or convalescent COVID-19.

The chain couples TRBV21-1 to TRBJ1-2; the D call of TRBD1 is as the table states it, not checked on the DNA. TRBV21-1 is a known pseudogene. This CDR3 is 15 amino acids long. The CDR3 region is CASRKGGQGVDGYTF. CDR3 coding DNA: TGTGCCAGCAGAAAAGGTGGACAGGGGGTCGATGGCTACACCTTC.

The V and J genes are TRBV4-1 and TRBJ1-2, with TRBD1 identical over 7 bases. Germline CDR1 MGHRA, CDR2 YSYEKL. V trimming: 4 bases; J trimming: 6 bases; junction bases outside the gene matches: 11. The CDR3 extends over 15 amino acids. The CDR3 nucleotides are TGCGCCAGCAGCCTCACCAGGGGGACCCAGGATGGCTACACCTTC. Translated: CASSLTRGTQDGYTF.

The chain joins TRBV5-4 to TRBJ2-1; 8 bases line up with TRBD2. CDR1 and CDR2 (germline): SGHNT, YYREEE (reference sequence). After removal of 5 bases from V and 6 bases from J, the junction contained 10 bases not matched to a gene. This CDR3 comprises 15 residues. The CDR3 DNA reads as TGTGCCAGCAGTCCACCGAGGACTAGCCCCAATGAGCAGTTCTTC. It codes for CASSPPRTSPNEQFF. Full variable domain (outside the CDR3, taken from reference TRBV5-4 and TRBJ2-1): ETGVTQSPTHLIKTRGQQVTLRCSSQSGHNTVSWYQQALGQGPQFIFQYYREEENGRGNFPPRFSGLQFPNYSSELNVNALELDDSALYLCASSPPRTSPNEQFFGPGTRLTVL.

The CDR3 nucleotides read TGTGCCAGCAGTTTTCGGGAGGTCCCTGGCTACACCTTC. Translated: CASSFREVPGYTF. This chain uses TRBV28 with TRBJ1-2, with D unclear. Germline-derived CDR1 and CDR2 are MDHEN and SYDVKM. CDR3 size: 13 residues. V lost 3 bases to trimming and J lost 7 bases, with 12 bases between them.

The chain uses TRBV2 and TRBJ1-5, with a possible D match to TRBD1 (5 bases). Looked up from germline, CDR1 is SNHLY and CDR2 is FYNNEI. The CDR3 runs 11 residues. Trimming stripped 7 bases from V and 10 bases from J, with 11 bases between. CDR3 sequence reads: CASMGTGPQHF. CDR3 coding DNA: TGTGCCAGCATGGGCACAGGTCCCCAGCATTTT.

The CDR3 bases are TGTGCCAGCACCGGGGGGGACGCTGAAGCTTTCTTT. Its translation is CASTGGDAEAFF. J is TRBJ1-1 and V is TRBV6-5, with D possibly matching TRBD1 (5 bases). V lost 7 bases and J lost 6, with 12 bases in between. The CDR3 runs 12 residues. Per germline, CDR1 MNHEY and CDR2 SVGAGI.

The V call is TRBV6-6, the J call TRBJ1-2; 8 bases are shared with TRBD1. The junction had 9 bases not matched to a gene; V was cut back by 6 bases and J by 6 bases. The CDR3 is made up of 14 amino acids. The germline V gene has CDR1 MNHNY and CDR2 SVGAGI (reference sequence). As DNA, the CDR3 is TGTGCCAGCAGCAACAACAGGGGGTTGGATGGCTACACCTTC. This translates into CASSNNRGLDGYTF.

The chain combines TRBV7-8 with TRBJ2-1; TRBD2 matches at 7 bases. Germline-derived CDR1 and CDR2 are SGHVS and FQNEAQ. The CDR3 totals 15 residues. With V trimmed by 3 bases and J by 4 bases, 6 bases remained unmatched. Here the CDR3 reads CASSFRQGGYNEQFF. The CDR3 DNA sequence: TGTGCCAGCAGCTTTCGGCAGGGAGGGTACAATGAGCAGTTCTTC.

This clone came up a few times. The CDR3 loop reads CASSLPTGDGYTF. The CDR3 DNA follows: TGTGCCAGCAGCTTACCGACAGGAGATGGCTACACCTTC. The V call is TRBV7-3, the J call TRBJ1-2; tentative D call: TRBD1 (6 bases). Germline lookup yields CDR1 SGHTA and CDR2 FQGTGA. The CDR3 has 13 residues. Trimming removed 2 bases at V and 6 bases at J, with 10 bases between.

Concerning this clone: At the DNA level, this CDR3 is encoded by other sequences in the same sample as well. The chain employs TRBV19 and TRBJ2-1, with a tentative D call TRBD2 (5 bases). V lost 4 bases and J 4 bases, leaving 8 bases between the germline ends. Germline CDR1 reads LNHDA; CDR2 reads SQIVND (reference sequence). The CDR3 sequence is 13 residues long. The CDR3 coding sequence is TGTGCCAGTAGTAATTCGGGGTACAATGAGCAGTTCTTC. Its protein product is CASSNSGYNEQFF.